The TCR beta chain described here comes from a study of T cell responses to AZD1222 COVID-19 vaccine. Study background: Recipients boosted at about 4 weeks or about 12 weeks are pooled. Broader study findings: Within unmutated variant regions lay the reported targets of nearly half of spike-specific TCRs. Dominant at 160-218 and 743-854, vaccine-associated CD4 TCRs also spanned spike.

Here immunoSEQ multiplex PCR was the method, and the copy in TCRdb shows in-frame clones only, minus some. This table holds 120,000 to 150,000 clones, under 95% found once. Details on this clone: Its antigen remains unknown.

Trimming cost V 0 bases and J 7 bases, with 19 bases left between them. The germline V gene has CDR1 SGDLS and CDR2 YYNGEE. This CDR3 region has 16 residues. The material was peripheral blood, obtained on day 0 of AZD1222 vaccination. This rearrangement joins TRBV9 to TRBJ1-1, with D perhaps matching TRBD1 (5 bases). This receptor was obtained from an adult in good health. The CDR3 DNA reads as TGTGCCAGCAGCGTAGACTCCACCCAGGGTAGGATTGAAGCTTTCTTT. Translating it yields CASSVDSTQGRIEAFF.